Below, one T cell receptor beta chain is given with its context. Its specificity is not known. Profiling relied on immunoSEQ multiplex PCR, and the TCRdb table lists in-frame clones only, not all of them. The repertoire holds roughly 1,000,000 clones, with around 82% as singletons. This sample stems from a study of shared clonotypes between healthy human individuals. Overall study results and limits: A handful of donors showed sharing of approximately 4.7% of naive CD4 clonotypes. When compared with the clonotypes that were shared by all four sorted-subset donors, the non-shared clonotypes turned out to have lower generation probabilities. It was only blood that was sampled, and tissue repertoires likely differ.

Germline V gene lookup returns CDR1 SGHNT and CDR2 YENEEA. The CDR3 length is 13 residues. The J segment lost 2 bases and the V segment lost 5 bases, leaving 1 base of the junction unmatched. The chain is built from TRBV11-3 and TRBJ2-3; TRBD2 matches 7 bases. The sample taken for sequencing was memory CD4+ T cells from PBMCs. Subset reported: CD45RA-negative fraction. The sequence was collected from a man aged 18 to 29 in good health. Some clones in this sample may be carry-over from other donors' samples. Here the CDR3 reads CASSRGDTDTQYF. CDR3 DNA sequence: TGTGCCAGCAGCCGGGGGGACACAGATACGCAGTATTTT.